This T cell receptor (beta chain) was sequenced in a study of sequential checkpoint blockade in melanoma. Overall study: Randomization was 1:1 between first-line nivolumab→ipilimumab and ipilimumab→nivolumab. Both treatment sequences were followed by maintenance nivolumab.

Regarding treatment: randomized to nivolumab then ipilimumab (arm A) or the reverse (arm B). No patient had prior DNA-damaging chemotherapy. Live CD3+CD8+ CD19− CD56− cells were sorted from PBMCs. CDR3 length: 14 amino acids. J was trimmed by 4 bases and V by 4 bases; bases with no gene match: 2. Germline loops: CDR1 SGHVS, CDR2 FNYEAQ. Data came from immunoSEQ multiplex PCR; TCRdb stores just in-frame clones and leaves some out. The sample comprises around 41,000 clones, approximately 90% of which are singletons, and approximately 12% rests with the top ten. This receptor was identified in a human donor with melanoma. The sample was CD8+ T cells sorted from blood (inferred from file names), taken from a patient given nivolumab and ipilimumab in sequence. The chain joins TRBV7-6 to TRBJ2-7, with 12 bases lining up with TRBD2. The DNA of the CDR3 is TGTGCCAGCAGCTGGACTAGCGGGATGTACGAGCAGTACTTC. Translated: CASSWTSGMYEQYF.